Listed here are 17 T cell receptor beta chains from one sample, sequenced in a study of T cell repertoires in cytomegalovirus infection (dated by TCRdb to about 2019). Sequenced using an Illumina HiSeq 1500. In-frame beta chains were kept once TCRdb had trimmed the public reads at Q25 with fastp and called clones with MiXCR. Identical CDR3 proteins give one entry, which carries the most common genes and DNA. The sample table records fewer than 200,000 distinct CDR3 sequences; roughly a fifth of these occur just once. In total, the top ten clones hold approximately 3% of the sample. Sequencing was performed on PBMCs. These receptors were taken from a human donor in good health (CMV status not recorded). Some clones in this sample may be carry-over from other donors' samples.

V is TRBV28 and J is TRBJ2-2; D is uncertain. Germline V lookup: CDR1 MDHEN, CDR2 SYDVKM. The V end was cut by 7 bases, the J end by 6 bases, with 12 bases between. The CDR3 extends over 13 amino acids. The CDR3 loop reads CASIEDRAGELFF. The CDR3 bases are TGTGCCAGCATAGAGGATCGGGCCGGGGAGCTGTTTTTT.

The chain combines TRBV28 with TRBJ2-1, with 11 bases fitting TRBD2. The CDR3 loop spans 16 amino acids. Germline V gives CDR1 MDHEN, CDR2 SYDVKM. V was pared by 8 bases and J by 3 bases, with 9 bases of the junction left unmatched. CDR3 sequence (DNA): TGTGCCAGCGGAGTAACTAGCGGGGGTCGCTACAATGAGCAGTTCTTC. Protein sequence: CASGVTSGGRYNEQFF.

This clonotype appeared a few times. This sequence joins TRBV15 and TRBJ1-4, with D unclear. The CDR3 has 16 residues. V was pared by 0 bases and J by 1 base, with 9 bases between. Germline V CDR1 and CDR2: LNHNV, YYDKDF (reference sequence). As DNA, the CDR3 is TGTGCCACCAGCAGAGATGAGAGGCTAACTAATGAAAAACTGTTTTTT. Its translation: CATSRDERLTNEKLFF.

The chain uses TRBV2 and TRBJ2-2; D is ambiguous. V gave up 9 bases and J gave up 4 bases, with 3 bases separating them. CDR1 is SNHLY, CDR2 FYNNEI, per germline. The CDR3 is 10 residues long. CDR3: CASGTGELFF. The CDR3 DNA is TGTGCCAGTGGCACCGGGGAGCTGTTTTTT.

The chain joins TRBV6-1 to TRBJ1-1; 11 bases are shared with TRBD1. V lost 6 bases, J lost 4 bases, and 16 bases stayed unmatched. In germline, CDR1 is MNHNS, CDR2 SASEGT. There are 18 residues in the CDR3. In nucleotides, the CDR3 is TGTGCCAGCAGCCCACCCTCCGGGACAGGGGGTGTTCCCACTGAAGCTTTCTTT. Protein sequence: CASSPPSGTGGVPTEAFF.

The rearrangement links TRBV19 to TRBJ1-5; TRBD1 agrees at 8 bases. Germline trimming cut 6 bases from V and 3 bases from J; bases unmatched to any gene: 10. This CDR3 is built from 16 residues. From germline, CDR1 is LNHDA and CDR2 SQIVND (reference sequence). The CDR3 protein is CASRKRGQDYNQPQHF. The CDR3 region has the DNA TGTGCCAGTAGAAAAAGGGGACAGGACTACAATCAGCCCCAGCATTTT.

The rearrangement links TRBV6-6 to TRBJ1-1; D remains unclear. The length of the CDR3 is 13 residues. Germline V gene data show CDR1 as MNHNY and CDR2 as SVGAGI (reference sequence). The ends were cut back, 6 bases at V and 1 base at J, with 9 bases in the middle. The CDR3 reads CASSPAGNTEAFF. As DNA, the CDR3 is TGTGCCAGCAGCCCCGCCGGGAACACTGAAGCTTTCTTT.

The CDR3 loop reads CASISGTASNYEQYF. In DNA, the CDR3 is TGTGCCAGCATTTCTGGGACTGCCTCTAACTACGAGCAGTACTTC. This chain uses TRBV2 with TRBJ2-7, with a possible D match to TRBD2 (6 bases). Germline-derived CDR1 and CDR2 are SNHLY and FYNNEI. The CDR3 covers 15 residues. V lost 7 bases to trimming and J lost 3 bases, with 19 bases between them.

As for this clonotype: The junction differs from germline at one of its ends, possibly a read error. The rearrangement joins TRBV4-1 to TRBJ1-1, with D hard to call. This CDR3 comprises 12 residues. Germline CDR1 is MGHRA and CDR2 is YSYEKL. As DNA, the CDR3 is TGTGCCAGCAGCCAAGATGGGCCAGAAGCTTTCTTT. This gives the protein CASSQDGPEAFF.

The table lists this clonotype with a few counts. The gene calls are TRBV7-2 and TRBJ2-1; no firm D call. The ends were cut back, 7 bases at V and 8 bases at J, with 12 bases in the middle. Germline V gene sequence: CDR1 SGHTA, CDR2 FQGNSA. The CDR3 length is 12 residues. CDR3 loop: CASTLMQHEQFF. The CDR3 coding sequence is TGTGCCAGCACCCTAATGCAACATGAGCAGTTCTTC.

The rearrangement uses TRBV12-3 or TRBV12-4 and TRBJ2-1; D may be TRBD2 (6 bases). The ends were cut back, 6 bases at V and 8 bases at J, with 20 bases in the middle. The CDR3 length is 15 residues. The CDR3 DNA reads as TGTGCCAGCAGGCCTACGGGACTCCCGAGGCATGAGCAGTTCTTC. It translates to CASRPTGLPRHEQFF.

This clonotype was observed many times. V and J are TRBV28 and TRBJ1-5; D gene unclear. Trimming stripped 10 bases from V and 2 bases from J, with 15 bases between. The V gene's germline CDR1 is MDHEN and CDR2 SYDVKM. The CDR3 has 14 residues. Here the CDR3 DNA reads TGTGCCAACTCCCCGTTTCGTGGCAATCAGCCCCAGCATTTT. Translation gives CANSPFRGNQPQHF.

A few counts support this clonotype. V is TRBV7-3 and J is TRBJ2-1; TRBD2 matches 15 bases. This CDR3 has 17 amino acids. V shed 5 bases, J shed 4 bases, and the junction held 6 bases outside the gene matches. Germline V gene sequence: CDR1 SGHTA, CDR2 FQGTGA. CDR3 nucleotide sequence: TGTGCCAGCAGCCCAACGGGACTAGCGGGGGGATACAATGAGCAGTTCTTC. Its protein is CASSPTGLAGGYNEQFF.

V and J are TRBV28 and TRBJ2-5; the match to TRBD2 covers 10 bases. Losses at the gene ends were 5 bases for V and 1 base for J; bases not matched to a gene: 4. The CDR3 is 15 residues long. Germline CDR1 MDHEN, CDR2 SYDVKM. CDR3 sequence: CASSPGLAVQETQYF. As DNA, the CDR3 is TGTGCCAGCAGTCCCGGACTAGCGGTCCAAGAGACCCAGTACTTC.

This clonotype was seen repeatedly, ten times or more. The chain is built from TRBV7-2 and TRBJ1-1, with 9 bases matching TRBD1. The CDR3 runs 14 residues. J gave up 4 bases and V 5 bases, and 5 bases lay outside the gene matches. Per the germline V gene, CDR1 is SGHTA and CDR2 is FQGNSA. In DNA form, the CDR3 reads TGTGCCAGCAGCGGGAGGACAGGGGTCACTGAAGCTTTCTTT. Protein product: CASSGRTGVTEAFF.

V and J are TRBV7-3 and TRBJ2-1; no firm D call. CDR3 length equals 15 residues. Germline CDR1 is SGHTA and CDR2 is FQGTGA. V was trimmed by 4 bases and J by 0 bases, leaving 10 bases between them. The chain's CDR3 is CASSSLGNSYNEQFF. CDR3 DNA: TGTGCCAGCAGCTCCCTCGGCAACTCCTACAATGAGCAGTTCTTC.

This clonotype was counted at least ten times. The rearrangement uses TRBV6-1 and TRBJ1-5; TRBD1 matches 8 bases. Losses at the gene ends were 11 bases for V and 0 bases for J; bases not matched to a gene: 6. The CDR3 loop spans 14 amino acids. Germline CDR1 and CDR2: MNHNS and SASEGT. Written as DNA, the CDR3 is TGTGCCGTACGACAGGGGCTTAGCAATCAGCCCCAGCATTTT. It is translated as CAVRQGLSNQPQHF.